These 9 T cell receptor beta chains came from one sample sequenced in a study of blood T cell repertoires in COVID-19. TCRdb's table, derived via immunoSEQ multiplex PCR, lists solely in-frame clones and lacks some. This repertoire shows 70,000 to 75,000 clones, over 80% found once; its top ten account for 1.8%. Sequencing used peripheral blood. Receptor source: a woman in her sixties with acute or convalescent COVID-19.

This clone occurred once. The chain has TRBV7-9 and TRBJ2-1, with a possible D match to TRBD1 (5 bases). CDR3 size: 13 residues. V was shortened by 0 bases and J by 9 bases, with 9 bases between the two germline ends. The germline gives CDR1 SEHNR, CDR2 FQNEAQ (reference sequence). This CDR3 reads CASSLAYRGEQFF. As DNA, the CDR3 is TGTGCCAGCAGCTTAGCTTATAGGGGTGAGCAGTTCTTC.

The rearrangement uses TRBV18 and TRBJ2-1; possibly TRBD1 for D (6 bases). The CDR3 has 14 residues. In germline, CDR1 is KGHSH, CDR2 LQKENI. V was pared by 3 bases and J by 6 bases, with 12 bases between. As DNA, the CDR3 is TGTGCCAGCTCACCCCTCCTAGGGGGCAATGAGCAGTTCTTC. This encodes CASSPLLGGNEQFF.

CDR3 in amino acids: CASSLAKGDYGYTF. The CDR3 nucleotides read TGTGCCAGCAGCTTGGCGAAGGGGGACTATGGCTACACCTTC. The rearrangement joins TRBV7-2 to TRBJ1-2; a possible D gene is TRBD1 (6 bases). Germline CDR1 and CDR2: SGHTA and FQGNSA. Trimming pared 3 bases from V and 3 bases from J, leaving 11 bases between. The CDR3 contains 14 residues.

The rearrangement links TRBV19 to TRBJ2-1, with a possible D match to TRBD1 (6 bases). The CDR3 has 14 amino acids. In germline, CDR1 is LNHDA, CDR2 SQIVND (reference sequence). V lost 10 bases and J 10 bases, leaving 23 bases between the germline ends. In DNA, the CDR3 is TGTGCCACCGGGACATTCCGGGACACAAAAGAGCAGTTCTTC. It encodes CATGTFRDTKEQFF.

The chain employs TRBV7-9 and TRBJ2-1; 9 bases align to TRBD1. There are 12 residues in the CDR3. V dropped 5 bases and J dropped 16; count of bases not matched to a gene: 9. Germline V gives CDR1 SEHNR, CDR2 FQNEAQ (reference sequence). The CDR3 is CASSQPTGGRFF. The CDR3 DNA sequence: TGTGCCAGCAGCCAACCGACAGGGGGAAGATTCTTC. Looking up the rest from reference TRBV7-9 and TRBJ2-1 gives the full variable domain: DTGVSQNPRHKITKRGQNVTFRCDPISEHNRLYWYRQTLGQGPEFLTYFQNEAQLEKSRLLSDRFSAERPKGSFSTLEIQRTEQGDSAMYLCASSQPTGGRFFGPGTRLTVL.

V usage is TRBV24-1 and J usage is TRBJ2-1; 8 nucleotides match TRBD2. Trimming at V came to 12 bases and at J to 5 bases, leaving 11 bases not matched to a gene. CDR3 length equals 14 residues. Germline V lookup: CDR1 KGHDR, CDR2 SFDVKD. The CDR3 bases are TGTGCCGCCGCGAGCGGGAGTGCAAACAATGAGCAGTTCTTC. Translated, it gives CAAASGSANNEQFF.

The rearrangement links TRBV3-1 (or the pseudogene TRBV3-2) to TRBJ2-7; 13 bases are shared with TRBD2. The J segment lost 4 bases and the V segment lost 4 bases, leaving 7 bases of the junction unmatched. This CDR3 comprises 16 residues. CDR1 and CDR2 from the germline V gene are LGHDT and YNNKEL (reference sequence). In DNA, the CDR3 is TGTGCCAGCAGCCGACCGGGACTAGCGGGATCGTACGAGCAGTACTTC. This codes for CASSRPGLAGSYEQYF.

This rearrangement joins TRBV7-8 to TRBJ2-2; tentative D call: TRBD2 (5 bases). This CDR3 comprises 15 residues. Germline values: CDR1 SGHVS, CDR2 FQNEAQ. V was clipped by 2 bases and J by 5 bases, with 12 bases between them. Written as DNA, the CDR3 is TGTGCCAGCAGCTTAAGCGGAACGAGGACCGGGGAGCTGTTTTTT. Protein: CASSLSGTRTGELFF.

The chain carries TRBV23-1 and TRBJ2-1, with 8 bases aligning to TRBD1. TRBV23-1 is an open reading frame whose function is uncertain. CDR3 length: 15 amino acids. Trimming removed 0 bases from V and 2 bases from J; junction bases left unmatched: 0. CDR3 coding DNA: TGCGCCAGCAGTCAATCGACAGGGGCCTACAATGAGCAGTTCTTC. Its translation: CASSQSTGAYNEQFF.